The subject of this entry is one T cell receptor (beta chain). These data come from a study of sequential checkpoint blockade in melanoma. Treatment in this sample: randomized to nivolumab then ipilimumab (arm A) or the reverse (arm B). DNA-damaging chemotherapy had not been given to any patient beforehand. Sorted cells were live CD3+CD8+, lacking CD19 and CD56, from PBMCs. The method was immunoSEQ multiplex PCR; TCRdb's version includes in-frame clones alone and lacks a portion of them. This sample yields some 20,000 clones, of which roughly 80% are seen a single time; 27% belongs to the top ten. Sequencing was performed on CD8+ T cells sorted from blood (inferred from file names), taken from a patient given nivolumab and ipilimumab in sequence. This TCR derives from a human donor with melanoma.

The CDR3: CASSQGGPQTYEQYF. The DNA for the CDR3 is TGCGCCAGCAGCCAAGGGGGGCCGCAGACCTACGAGCAGTACTTC. The genes are TRBV4-1 and TRBJ2-7, with D perhaps matching TRBD1 (6 bases). Looked up from germline, CDR1 is MGHRA and CDR2 is YSYEKL. The CDR3 is 15 amino acids. The V gene lost 1 base and the J gene lost 2 bases, with 12 bases spanning the gap.